Below are 29 T cell receptor beta chains sequenced from a single sample in a study of T-cell reconstitution after alpha-beta-depleted transplantation in children. Molecular barcoding with unique molecular identifiers was used for the TCRbeta library. TCRdb reanalysed the PCR reads using MiXCR and keeps one entry per CDR3 protein. Of more than 450,000 distinct CDR3 sequences listed, around 17% are singletons. Material: PBMCs from the stem cell graft donor, obtained from the stem cell graft. These receptors all stem from a human donor who donated a stem cell graft to a child with acute lymphoblastic leukemia.

The chain combines TRBV29-1 with TRBJ2-5; 7 bases align to TRBD2. The CDR3 consists of 12 residues. Germline V gives CDR1 SQVTM, CDR2 ANQGSEA. V lost 3 bases, J lost 5 bases, and 3 bases stayed unmatched. As DNA, the CDR3 is TGCAGCGTTGACGGGGGGTCGGAGACCCAGTACTTC. Protein product: CSVDGGSETQYF.

Only a few counts were recorded for this clonotype. This chain joins TRBV4-1 and TRBJ2-7; D is uncertain. CDR3 length equals 14 residues. Trimming took off 4 bases at V and 0 bases at J, with 10 bases between the two ends. Germline-derived CDR1 and CDR2 are MGHRA and YSYEKL. CDR3 in amino acids: CASSLDDGSYEQYF. The CDR3 DNA is TGCGCCAGCAGCCTAGACGACGGCTCCTACGAGCAGTACTTC.

The chain couples TRBV24-1 to TRBJ2-1; 7 bases are a match to TRBD2. Trimming took 3 bases from V and 2 from J; bases not matched to a gene: 0. Germline V gene sequence: CDR1 KGHDR, CDR2 SFDVKD. There are 14 residues in the CDR3. DNA of the CDR3: TGTGCCACCAGTGATGCGGGAGCCTACAATGAGCAGTTCTTC. As protein: CATSDAGAYNEQFF.

The table lists this clonotype with a few counts. The chain joins TRBV5-1 to TRBJ2-2, with TRBD1 as a possible D gene (6 bases). Germline V gene lookup returns CDR1 SGHRS and CDR2 YFSETQ. Trimming pared 5 bases from V and 0 bases from J, leaving 11 bases between. The CDR3 contains 15 residues. The CDR3 sequence is CASSGGPPNTGELFF. Written as DNA, the CDR3 is TGCGCCAGCAGTGGGGGCCCCCCGAACACCGGGGAGCTGTTTTTT.

The gene calls are TRBV21-1 and TRBJ2-7; no check of the table's D call, TRBD2, against the DNA was made. TRBV21-1 is reported as a pseudogene. The CDR3 totals 15 residues. The CDR3 sequence: CASSKEAGGPYEQYF. The CDR3 DNA reads TGTGCCAGCAGCAAAGAAGCGGGAGGACCATACGAGCAGTACTTC.

This chain links TRBV12-3 or TRBV12-4 with TRBJ1-4; D is perhaps TRBD1 (5 bases). This CDR3 region has 15 residues. Trimming left V 3 bases short and J 8 bases short, with 16 bases between. In DNA form, the CDR3 reads TGTGCCAGCAGTTTTATCCAGGGAGGATCCGAAAAACTGTTTTTT. Translating it yields CASSFIQGGSEKLFF.

This clonotype was counted a few times. The J gene is TRBJ1-2, the V gene TRBV20-1; D is uncertain. Germline V gene sequence: CDR1 DFQATT, CDR2 SNEGSKA (reference sequence). Deletions cut 1 base from V and 7 bases from J, with 4 bases between. The CDR3 is 10 amino acids. This CDR3 reads CSARAAGYTF. CDR3 in DNA: TGCAGTGCTAGAGCGGCTGGCTACACCTTC.

The chain couples TRBV20-1 to TRBJ2-3; D might be TRBD1 or TRBD2, each matching 6 bases. Trimming pared 6 bases from V and 5 bases from J, leaving 21 bases between. CDR1 DFQATT and CDR2 SNEGSKA come from the germline V gene (reference sequence). The CDR3 consists of 15 residues. The CDR3 protein is CSAGGIAVGGDTQYF. The CDR3 DNA follows: TGCAGTGCGGGGGGCATAGCGGTCGGAGGAGATACGCAGTATTTT.

The chain links TRBV7-9 to TRBJ2-1; TRBD2 matches 7 bases. The CDR3 is 16 amino acids. Germline CDR1 reads SEHNR; CDR2 reads FQNEAQ (reference sequence). After removal of 6 bases from V and 1 base from J, the junction contained 9 bases not matched to a gene. CDR3 protein: CASSSFSGSSYNEQFF. CDR3 coding DNA: TGTGCCAGCAGTTCATTTAGCGGGTCTTCCTACAATGAGCAGTTCTTC.

This sequence joins TRBV6-1 and TRBJ2-7; 12 positions match TRBD1. The CDR3 covers 17 residues. Germline trimming cut 3 bases from V and 4 bases from J; bases unmatched to any gene: 10. Germline CDR1 is MNHNS and CDR2 is SASEGT. The CDR3 DNA sequence: TGTGCCAGCAGTGAGGCCCCCCCGGGACAGGGGGCATACGAGCAGTACTTC. The encoded protein is CASSEAPPGQGAYEQYF.

This clonotype has more than one count but fewer than ten. The genes are TRBV12-3 or TRBV12-4 and TRBJ2-2, with 8 bases that match TRBD1. This CDR3 region has 14 residues. Unmatched junction bases numbered 4, after V lost 6 bases and J lost 4 bases. The CDR3 coding sequence is TGTGCCAGCAGCCAGGGGGCCGGCACCGGGGAGCTGTTTTTT. This gives the protein CASSQGAGTGELFF.

This clonotype came up a few times. V gene TRBV11-2 combines with J gene TRBJ2-7; possibly TRBD2 for D (5 bases). V dropped 4 bases and J dropped 0 bases, with 13 bases sitting between them. There are 15 residues in the CDR3. Germline V gene sequence: CDR1 SGHAT, CDR2 FQNNGV. CDR3 sequence: CASSWLGLSSYEQYF. DNA for the CDR3: TGTGCCAGCAGCTGGCTCGGACTCTCCTCCTACGAGCAGTACTTC.

This clonotype is a singleton in its sample. The rearrangement joins TRBV19 to TRBJ1-2; no reliable D call. The CDR3 runs 14 residues. Germline CDR1 reads LNHDA; CDR2 reads SQIVND (reference sequence). Trimming stripped 6 bases from V and 4 bases from J, with 15 bases between. CDR3 protein: CASRRRDRGYGYTF. The CDR3 nucleotides read TGTGCCAGTAGGCGGAGGGATCGTGGCTATGGCTACACCTTC.

The chain combines TRBV4-1 with TRBJ2-1; D may be TRBD2 (6 bases). This CDR3 is built from 16 residues. In germline, CDR1 is MGHRA, CDR2 YSYEKL. With 1 base removed from V and 3 bases from J, the gap between germline ends came to 13 bases. DNA of the CDR3: TGCGCCAGCAGCCAAGGGCGGGGACTTGACTACAATGAGCAGTTCTTC. Protein product: CASSQGRGLDYNEQFF.

This clonotype was detected only a few times. This chain uses TRBV6-5 with TRBJ2-5; D may be TRBD2 (5 bases). The germline V gene has CDR1 MNHEY and CDR2 SVGAGI. This CDR3 comprises 14 residues. Deletions cut 2 bases from V and 3 bases from J, with 10 bases between. The CDR3: CASSYRTGKETQYF. The CDR3 coding sequence is TGTGCCAGCAGTTACCGGACGGGAAAAGAGACCCAGTACTTC.

Concerning this clonotype: The missing conserved phenylalanine or tryptophan at the end of this CDR3 makes a read error likely. V gene TRBV5-1 combines with J gene TRBJ2-3; D is perhaps TRBD2 (6 bases). The germline V gene encodes CDR1 SGHRS and CDR2 YFSETQ. This CDR3 is built from 14 residues. The V gene lost 9 bases and the J gene lost 0 bases, with 14 bases spanning the gap. The CDR3 DNA sequence: TGCGCCAACATAGCGGTAACAAGCACAGATACGCAGTATTTG. Amino acids: CANIAVTSTDTQYL.

This clonotype was seen more than once but under ten times. The chain employs TRBV20-1 and TRBJ2-4, with 11 bases that match TRBD2. The CDR3 has 15 residues. Per germline, CDR1 DFQATT and CDR2 SNEGSKA (reference sequence). J lost 0 bases, V lost 3 bases, and 1 base had no gene match. Written as DNA, the CDR3 is TGCAGTGCTAGGGGACTAGCGGTAGCCAAAAACATTCAGTACTTC. Its translation is CSARGLAVAKNIQYF.

This chain connects TRBV12-3 or TRBV12-4 to TRBJ2-3, with D unresolved. V dropped 2 bases and J dropped 4 bases, with 13 bases sitting between them. The CDR3 loop spans 15 amino acids. CDR3 in DNA: TGTGCCAGCAGTTTATTGGCCCCGTCACCAGATACGCAGTATTTT. Translation gives CASSLLAPSPDTQYF.

This chain joins TRBV12-3 or TRBV12-4 and TRBJ2-1; D unclear. The germline V and J ends were trimmed by 2 bases and 0 bases, with 11 bases remaining between them. The CDR3 sequence is 16 residues long. CDR3 DNA: TGTGCCAGCAGTTTAAGTAGGCCGAGCTCCTACAATGAGCAGTTCTTC. Residues: CASSLSRPSSYNEQFF.

This clonotype was counted only a few times. V usage is TRBV19 and J usage is TRBJ1-1; weak D call: TRBD1 (5 bases). The CDR3 covers 16 residues. The germline CDR1 and CDR2 sequences are LNHDA and SQIVND (reference sequence). V gave up 6 bases and J gave up 4 bases, with 21 bases separating them. DNA of the CDR3: TGTGCCAGTAGCGATAGCCCGGGACTTTATGCCACTGAAGCTTTCTTT. Translation gives CASSDSPGLYATEAFF.

V and J are TRBV7-2 and TRBJ2-1, with D tentatively TRBD2 (6 bases). Germline CDR1 SGHTA, CDR2 FQGNSA. CDR3 length equals 15 residues. V shed 2 bases and J shed 2 bases, with 10 bases lying between them. CDR3 residues: CASSLPLAAYNEQFF. In DNA, the CDR3 is TGTGCCAGCAGCTTACCCTTAGCGGCCTACAATGAGCAGTTCTTC.

The chain recombines TRBV5-1 with TRBJ2-7; 7 bases fit TRBD2. The CDR3 is 13 residues long. Trimming cost V 3 bases and J 3 bases; bases outside gene matches: 3. CDR1 and CDR2 from the germline V gene are SGHRS and YFSETQ. The CDR3 region has the DNA TGCGCCAGCAGCTGGAGCGGGGACTACGAGCAGTACTTC. Protein: CASSWSGDYEQYF.

This clonotype was seen a handful of times. The V call is TRBV7-3, the J call TRBJ2-1; 9 bases fit TRBD2. The trim removed 2 bases at V and 5 bases at J, leaving 10 bases unmatched. CDR1 is SGHTA, CDR2 FQGTGA, per germline. This CDR3 is 17 amino acids long. In DNA, the CDR3 is TGTGCCAGCAGCTTACAGGCGTGGGCTAGCGGGAACAATGAGCAGTTCTTC. Translated: CASSLQAWASGNNEQFF.

V usage is TRBV5-1 and J usage is TRBJ1-4; TRBD1 is a possible D gene (5 bases). Trimming removed 1 base from V and 4 bases from J, with 11 bases in between. This CDR3 spans 15 amino acids. Germline V CDR1 and CDR2: SGHRS, YFSETQ. The CDR3 DNA reads TGCGCCAGCAGCTTGACCGGGGACGTTAATGAAAAACTGTTTTTT. Residues: CASSLTGDVNEKLFF.

The chain has TRBV23-1 and TRBJ2-5, with 8 nucleotides matching TRBD1. TRBV23-1 falls under the ORF class, with uncertain function. The CDR3 is made up of 16 amino acids. Germline trimming cut 6 bases from V and 5 bases from J; bases unmatched to any gene: 14. The CDR3 DNA reads as TGCGCCAGCAGCCAGGGGGCGAGGGGGGTCGTTGAGACCCAGTACTTC. This translates into CASSQGARGVVETQYF.

This chain connects TRBV5-1 to TRBJ2-5, with 12 bases identical to TRBD1. Germline loops: CDR1 SGHRS, CDR2 YFSETQ. J gave up 5 bases and V 4 bases, and 9 bases lay outside the gene matches. The CDR3 consists of 16 residues. The CDR3 here is CASSPGQGAGRETQYF. The CDR3 DNA is TGCGCCAGCAGCCCGGGACAGGGGGCTGGAAGGGAGACCCAGTACTTC.

This clonotype was counted a few times. The chain couples TRBV29-1 to TRBJ2-3; D is undetermined. CDR1 and CDR2 (germline): SQVTM, ANQGSEA. This CDR3 has 17 amino acids. The V and J ends lost 2 bases and 2 bases respectively, with 20 bases between them. The CDR3 region is CSVESATARRHTDTQYF. In nucleotides, the CDR3 is TGCAGCGTTGAATCCGCAACGGCCAGGAGACACACAGATACGCAGTATTTT.

This clonotype was seen ten or more times. V usage is TRBV12-3 or TRBV12-4 and J usage is TRBJ1-2; D is ambiguous. The CDR3 has 13 residues. V shed 3 bases and J shed 2 bases, with 7 bases lying between them. The CDR3 sequence: CASSLSGNYGYTF. In DNA, the CDR3 is TGTGCCAGCAGTTTGTCCGGGAACTATGGCTACACCTTC.

This clonotype was seen a few times. The genes are TRBV5-1 and TRBJ2-7; 10 bases line up with TRBD1. The CDR3 has 15 residues. Trimming took 5 bases from V and 0 from J; bases not matched to a gene: 5. From germline, CDR1 is SGHRS and CDR2 YFSETQ. CDR3 nucleotides: TGCGCCAGCAGGGATGGGACAGGGGTCTCCTACGAGCAGTACTTC. As protein: CASRDGTGVSYEQYF.